The present T cell receptor beta chain was sequenced within a study of shared clonotypes between healthy human individuals. For the study at large: Donors had three CD4 naive, three CD4 memory, two CD8 naive and one CD8 memory plate apiece.

Profiled with immunoSEQ multiplex PCR; TCRdb holds only in-frame clones, not every one. The repertoire holds 850,000 to 1,100,000 clones, with around three quarters as singletons. This clone was counted a few times. The V and J ends lost 5 bases and 0 bases, in that order; junction bases with no gene match: 4. Germline V CDR1 and CDR2: SGHTA, FQGTGA. This CDR3 has 14 amino acids. The specimen was memory CD4+ T cells from PBMCs. Subset reported: CD45RA-negative fraction. This sequence was found in a man between 18 and 29 years old in good health. Some clones in this sample may be carry-over from other donors' samples. The chain couples TRBV7-3 to TRBJ2-7; 7 bases are shared with TRBD2. CDR3: CASSHSGSSYEQYF. CDR3 nucleotide sequence: TGTGCCAGCAGCCATAGCGGGTCCTCCTACGAGCAGTACTTC.